The T cell receptor beta chain described here comes from a study of cytomegalovirus exposure and HLA in healthy donors. General study points: The authors considered a cluster of highly shared sequence variants likely to be a sequencing artifact.

The CDR3 is made up of 17 amino acids. Germline lookup yields CDR1 SGHNT and CDR2 YYREEE (reference sequence). The V end lost 0 bases, the J end lost 6 bases, and 19 bases lay between the germline ends. Worth noting for this clone: Its antigen is unknown.

Primers: 60 Vbeta forward and 13 Jbeta reverse. Profiling relied on immunoSEQ multiplex PCR, and the TCRdb table lists in-frame clones only, not all of them. The table includes about 150,000 clones, around 79% detected once. This receptor was taken from a woman aged 25 to 39 in good health and CMV-seronegative. The chain links TRBV5-4 to TRBJ1-5; D is uncertain. Sequencing used PBMCs. The CDR3 DNA is TGTGCCAGCAGCTTGGGGCCGGGAATGGGGAGCTTTCAGCCCCAGCATTTT. This encodes CASSLGPGMGSFQPQHF.